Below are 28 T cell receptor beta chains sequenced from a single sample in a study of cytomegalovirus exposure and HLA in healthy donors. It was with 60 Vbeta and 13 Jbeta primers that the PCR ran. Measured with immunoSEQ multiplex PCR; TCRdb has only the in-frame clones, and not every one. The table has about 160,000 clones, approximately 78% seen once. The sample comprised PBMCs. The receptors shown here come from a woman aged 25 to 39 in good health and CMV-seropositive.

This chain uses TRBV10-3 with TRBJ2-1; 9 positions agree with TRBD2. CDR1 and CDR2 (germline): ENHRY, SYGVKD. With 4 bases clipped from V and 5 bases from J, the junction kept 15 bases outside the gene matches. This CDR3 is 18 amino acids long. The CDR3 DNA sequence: TGTGCCATCAGTGTAGCTGAACTAGCGGGTTTGCTCCACAATGAGCAGTTCTTC. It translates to CAISVAELAGLLHNEQFF.

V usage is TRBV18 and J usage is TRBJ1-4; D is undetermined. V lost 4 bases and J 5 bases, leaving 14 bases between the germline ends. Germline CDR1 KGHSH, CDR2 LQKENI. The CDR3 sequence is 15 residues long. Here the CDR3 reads CASSLARVPNEKLFF. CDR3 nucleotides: TGTGCCAGCTCACTAGCCCGTGTTCCCAATGAAAAACTGTTTTTT.

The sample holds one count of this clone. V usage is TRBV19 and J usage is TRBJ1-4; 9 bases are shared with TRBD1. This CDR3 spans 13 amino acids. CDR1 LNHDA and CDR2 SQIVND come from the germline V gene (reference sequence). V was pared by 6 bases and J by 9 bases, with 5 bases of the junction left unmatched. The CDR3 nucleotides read TGTGCCAGTAGGGGGACAGGGTTACAAAAACTGTTTTTT. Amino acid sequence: CASRGTGLQKLFF.

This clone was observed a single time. Here the CDR3 DNA reads TGTGCCAGCAGTTCCCCACGAGGGAACTATGGCTACACCTTC. Protein: CASSSPRGNYGYTF. This chain connects TRBV11-2 to TRBJ1-2, with D uncertain. The CDR3 length is 14 residues. Germline V CDR1 and CDR2: SGHAT, FQNNGV. Trimming removed 6 bases at V and 2 bases at J, with 13 bases between.

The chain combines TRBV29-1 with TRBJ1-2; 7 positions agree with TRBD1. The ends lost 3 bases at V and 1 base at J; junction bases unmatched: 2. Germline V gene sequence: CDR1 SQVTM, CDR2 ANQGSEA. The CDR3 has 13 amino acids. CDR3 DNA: TGCAGCGTTGAGCAGGGGGGTAACTATGGCTACACCTTC. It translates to CSVEQGGNYGYTF.

This chain's CDR3 is CASSHRDSGSYEQYF. The CDR3 DNA is TGTGCCAGCAGCCACCGGGACAGCGGCTCCTACGAGCAGTACTTC. The rearrangement joins TRBV7-7 to TRBJ2-7; TRBD1 agrees at 7 bases. V gave up 5 bases and J gave up 0 bases; unmatched junction bases: 7. This CDR3 comprises 15 residues. Germline V gene lookup returns CDR1 SSHAT and CDR2 FNYEAQ (reference sequence).

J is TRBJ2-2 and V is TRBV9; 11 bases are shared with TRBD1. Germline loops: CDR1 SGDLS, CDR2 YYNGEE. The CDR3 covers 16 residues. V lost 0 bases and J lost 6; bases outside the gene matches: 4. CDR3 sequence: CASSVGEDRGPGELFF. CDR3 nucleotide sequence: TGTGCCAGCAGCGTAGGGGAGGACAGGGGGCCCGGGGAGCTGTTTTTT. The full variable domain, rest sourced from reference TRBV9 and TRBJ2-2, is DSGVTQTPKHLITATGQRVTLRCSPRSGDLSVYWYQQSLDQGLQFLIQYYNGEERAKGNILERFSAQQFPDLHSELNLSSLELGDSALYFCASSVGEDRGPGELFFGEGSRLTVL.

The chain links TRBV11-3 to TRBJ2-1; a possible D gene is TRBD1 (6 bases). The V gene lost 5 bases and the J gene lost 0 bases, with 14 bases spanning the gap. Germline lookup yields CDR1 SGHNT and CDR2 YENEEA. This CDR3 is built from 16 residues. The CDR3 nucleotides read TGTGCCAGCAGCCCACCGGACAGTCACTCCTACAATGAGCAGTTCTTC. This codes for CASSPPDSHSYNEQFF.

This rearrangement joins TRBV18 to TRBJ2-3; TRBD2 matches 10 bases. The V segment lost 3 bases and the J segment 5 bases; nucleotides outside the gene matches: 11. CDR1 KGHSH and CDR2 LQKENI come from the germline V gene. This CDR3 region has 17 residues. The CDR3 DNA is TGTGCCAGCTCACCTCAGTCGACTAGCGGGTCGCGAGATACGCAGTATTTT. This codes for CASSPQSTSGSRDTQYF.

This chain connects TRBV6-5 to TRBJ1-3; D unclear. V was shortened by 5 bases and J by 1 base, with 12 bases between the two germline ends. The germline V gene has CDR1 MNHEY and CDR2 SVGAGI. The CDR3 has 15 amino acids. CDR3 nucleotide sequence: TGTGCCAGCAGTCCCCCCCCGACTTCTGGAAACACCATATATTTT. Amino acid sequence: CASSPPPTSGNTIYF.

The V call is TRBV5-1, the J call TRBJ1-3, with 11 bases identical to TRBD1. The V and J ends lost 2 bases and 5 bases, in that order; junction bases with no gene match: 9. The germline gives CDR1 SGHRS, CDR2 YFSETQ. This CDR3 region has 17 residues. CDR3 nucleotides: TGCGCCAGCAGCTTCCTTCCGGGACAGGGGGAAAGAAACACCATATATTTT. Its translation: CASSFLPGQGERNTIYF.

The CDR3 DNA is TGCGCCAGCAGCCAAGTCCCTCCGGGTGGAGGCACAGATACGCAGTATTTT. Its protein is CASSQVPPGGGTDTQYF. The chain links TRBV4-3 to TRBJ2-3; unclear D gene. Germline lookup yields CDR1 LGHNA and CDR2 YSLEER. The CDR3 contains 17 residues. V lost 1 base and J lost 1, with 15 bases in between.

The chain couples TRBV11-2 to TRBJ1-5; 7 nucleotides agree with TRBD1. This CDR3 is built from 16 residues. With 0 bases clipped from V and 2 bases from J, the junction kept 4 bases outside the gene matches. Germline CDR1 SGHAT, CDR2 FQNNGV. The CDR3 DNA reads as TGTGCCAGCAGCTTAGAGACAGGGAGGCGCAATCAGCCCCAGCATTTT. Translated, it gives CASSLETGRRNQPQHF.

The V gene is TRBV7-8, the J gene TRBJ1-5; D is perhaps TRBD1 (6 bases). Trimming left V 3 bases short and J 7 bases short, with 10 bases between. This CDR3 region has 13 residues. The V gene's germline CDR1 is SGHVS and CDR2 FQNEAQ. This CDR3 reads CASSLPGEQPQHF. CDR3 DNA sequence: TGTGCCAGCAGCTTGCCAGGGGAACAGCCCCAGCATTTT.

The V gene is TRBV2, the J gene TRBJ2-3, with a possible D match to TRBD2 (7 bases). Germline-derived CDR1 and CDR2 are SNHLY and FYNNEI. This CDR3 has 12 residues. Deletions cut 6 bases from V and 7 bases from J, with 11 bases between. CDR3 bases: TGTGCCAGCAGGGGCGGGGGCTATACGCAGTATTTT. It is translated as CASRGGGYTQYF.

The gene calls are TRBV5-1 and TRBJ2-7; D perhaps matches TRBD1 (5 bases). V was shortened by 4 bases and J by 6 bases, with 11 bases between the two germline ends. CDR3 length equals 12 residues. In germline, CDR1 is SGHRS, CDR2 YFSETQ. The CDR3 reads CASSLITGEQYF. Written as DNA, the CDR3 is TGCGCCAGCAGCCTGATCACAGGCGAGCAGTACTTC.

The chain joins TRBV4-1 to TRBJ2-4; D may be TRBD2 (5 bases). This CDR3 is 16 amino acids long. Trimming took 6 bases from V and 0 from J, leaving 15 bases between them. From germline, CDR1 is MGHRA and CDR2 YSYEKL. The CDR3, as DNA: TGCGCCAGCAGTTATTCGGGCGGGCTAGCCAAAAACATTCAGTACTTC. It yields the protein CASSYSGGLAKNIQYF.

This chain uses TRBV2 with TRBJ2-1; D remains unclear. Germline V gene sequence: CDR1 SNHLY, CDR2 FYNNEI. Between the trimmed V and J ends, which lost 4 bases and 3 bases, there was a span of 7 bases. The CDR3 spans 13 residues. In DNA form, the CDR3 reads TGTGCCAGCAGTGGCAGAATCTACAATGAGCAGTTCTTC. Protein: CASSGRIYNEQFF.

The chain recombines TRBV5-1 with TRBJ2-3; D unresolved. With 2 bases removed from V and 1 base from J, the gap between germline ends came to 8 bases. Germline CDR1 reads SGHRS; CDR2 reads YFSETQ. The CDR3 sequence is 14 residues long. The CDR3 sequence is CASSFESGTDTQYF. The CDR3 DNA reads TGCGCCAGCAGCTTTGAAAGCGGCACAGATACGCAGTATTTT.

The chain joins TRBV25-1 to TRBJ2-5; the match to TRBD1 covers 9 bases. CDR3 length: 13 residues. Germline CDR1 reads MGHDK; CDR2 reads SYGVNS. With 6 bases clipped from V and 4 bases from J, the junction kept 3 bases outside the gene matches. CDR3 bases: TGTGCCAGCAGGGGACAGGGACGAGAGACCCAGTACTTC. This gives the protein CASRGQGRETQYF.

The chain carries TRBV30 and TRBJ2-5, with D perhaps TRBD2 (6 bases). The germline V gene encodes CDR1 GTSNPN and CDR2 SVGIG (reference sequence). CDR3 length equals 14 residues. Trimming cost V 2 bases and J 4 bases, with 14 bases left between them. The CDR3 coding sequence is TGTGCCTGGAGTAGAGGGACTTGGGGAGAGACCCAGTACTTC. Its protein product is CAWSRGTWGETQYF.

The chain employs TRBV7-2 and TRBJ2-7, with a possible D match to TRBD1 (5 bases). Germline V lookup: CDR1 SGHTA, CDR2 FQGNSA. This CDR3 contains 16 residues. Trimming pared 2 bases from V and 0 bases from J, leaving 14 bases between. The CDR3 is CASSLRSRASSYEQYF. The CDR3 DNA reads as TGTGCCAGCAGCTTAAGATCCAGGGCTTCCTCCTACGAGCAGTACTTC.

The CDR3 nucleotides read TGTGCCAGCTTTTCGTTCACCGGTAATTCACCCCTCCACTTT. Its translation: CASFSFTGNSPLHF. This sequence joins TRBV28 and TRBJ1-6; D call uncertain. V shed 8 bases and J shed 6 bases, with 14 bases lying between them. This CDR3 is built from 14 residues. Germline V gene lookup returns CDR1 MDHEN and CDR2 SYDVKM.

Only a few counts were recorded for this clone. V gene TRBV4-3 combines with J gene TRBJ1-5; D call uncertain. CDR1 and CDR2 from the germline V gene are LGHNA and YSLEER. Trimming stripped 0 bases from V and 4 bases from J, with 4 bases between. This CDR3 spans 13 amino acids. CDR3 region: CASSQDRNQPQHF. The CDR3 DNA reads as TGCGCCAGCAGCCAAGATCGGAATCAGCCCCAGCATTTT.

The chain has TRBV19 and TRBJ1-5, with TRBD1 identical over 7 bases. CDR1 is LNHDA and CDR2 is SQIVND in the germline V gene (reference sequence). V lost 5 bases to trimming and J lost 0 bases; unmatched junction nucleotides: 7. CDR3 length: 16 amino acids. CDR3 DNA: TGTGCCAGTAGTGTTCGGAGGGGGCCTAGCAATCAGCCCCAGCATTTT. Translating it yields CASSVRRGPSNQPQHF.

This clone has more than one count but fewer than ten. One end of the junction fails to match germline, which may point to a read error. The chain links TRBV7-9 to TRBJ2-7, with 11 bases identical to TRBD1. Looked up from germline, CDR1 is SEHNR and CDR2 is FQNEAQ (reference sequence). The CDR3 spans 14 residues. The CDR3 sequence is CASSLGQGAYEQYF. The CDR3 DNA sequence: TGTGCCAGCAGTTTAGGACAGGGGGCGTACGAGCAGTACTTC.

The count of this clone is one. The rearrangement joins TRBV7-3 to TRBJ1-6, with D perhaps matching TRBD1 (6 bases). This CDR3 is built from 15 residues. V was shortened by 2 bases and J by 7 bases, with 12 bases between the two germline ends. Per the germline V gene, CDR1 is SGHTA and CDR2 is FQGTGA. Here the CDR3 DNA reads TGTGCCAGCAGCTTATCTGGGGGCTGGAATTCACCCCTCCACTTT. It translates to CASSLSGGWNSPLHF.

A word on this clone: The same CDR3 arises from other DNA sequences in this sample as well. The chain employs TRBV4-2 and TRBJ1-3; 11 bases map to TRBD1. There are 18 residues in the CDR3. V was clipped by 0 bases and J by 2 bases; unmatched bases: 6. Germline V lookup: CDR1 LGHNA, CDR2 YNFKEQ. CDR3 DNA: TGTGCCAGCAGCCAAGATCTTCCGGGACAGGGGGCTGGAAACACCATATATTTT. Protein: CASSQDLPGQGAGNTIYF.